Given below is one T cell receptor (beta chain) in context. Its antigen has not been determined. Base qualities are not recorded, but no much larger clone differs from it by a single base. The collaborating institutions used their own protocols to collect whole blood in K2EDTA tubes. For TCRbeta analysis, collaborator samples were shipped as frozen whole blood, as isolated PBMCs, or as DNA extracted from either sample type. TCRbeta CDR3 regions were amplified from genomic DNA using the immunoSEQ Assay, a bias-controlled multiplex PCR. The study's own analysis went as follows. The number of nucleated cells in each sample was estimated by amplification of reference gene primers within the assay. To quantify the absolute abundance of each unique TCRbeta CDR3 rearrangement, sequence reads were collapsed and filtered. Productive Simpson clonality was computed per sample as the square root of Simpson's diversity index over productive rearrangements. TCRdb took over this immuneACCESS table, retaining in-frame rearrangements with V and J assigned. Such tables are incomplete; in checked studies, under half of the missing clones stem from an unresolved V gene, and the remainder is unexplained. D and trimming come from the DNA, and the V and J calls and clone size come from that table. Within this sample are about 110,000 clones, with around 81% of them counted one time only. The leading ten clones occupy around 4.2% of the sample.

These data originate in a study of blood T cell repertoires in COVID-19 (dated by TCRdb to the early 2020s). Study-wide context: The collaborator samples originated in the United States, Italy and Spain and spanned the acute and convalescent phases of COVID-19. The material from the prospective study consisted of cDNA or gDNA derived from T cells, B-cell-depleted T cells, or PBMCs. The sample metadata nearly always contained a de-identified subject ID, COVID-19 status, age in years and sex. Where HLA class I and class II types were available, the types were taken from metadata supplied by the sample provider, not from assay-based typing. The repertoires were released in a freely available public database meant as a resource for research on the immune response to SARS-CoV-2. Samples were obtained from the ongoing ImmuneRACE study (first 160 participants) and from about 1,300 subjects provided by 6 global collaborators. The dataset comprised deeply sampled blood TCRbeta repertoires from subjects exposed to, actively infected with, or recovered from COVID-19.

What the research found in general, with its limitations: The amount of clinical and demographic metadata varied by source and participant and was provided uncurated.

From a lookup of the germline V gene, CDR1 and CDR2 are MDHEN and SYDVKM. Counted from cysteine to phenylalanine, this CDR3 has 13 amino acids. CDR3 DNA is the only sequence kept; it has 39 bases, read in frame from the first base. V and J lose 2 bases and 5 bases, and a span of 6 bases separates them. The TCR was taken from a human donor in a cohort sampled during active or convalescent COVID-19. The chain joins TRBV28 to TRBJ1-4, and TRBD1 may be the D gene, going by 5 matching bases. The sample was peripheral blood. CDR3 loop: CASSLRGNEKLFF. The nucleotide sequence reads TGTGCCAGCAGTTTAAGGGGCAATGAAAAACTGTTTTTT.